This T cell receptor (beta chain) originates from a study of T cell changes during pregnancy in multiple sclerosis. Here immunoSEQ multiplex PCR was the method, and the copy in TCRdb shows in-frame clones only, minus some. The table has 25,000 to 35,000 clones, around 90% seen once. The CDR3 consists of 19 residues. In germline, CDR1 is SGHDT, CDR2 YYEEEE. V lost 4 bases to trimming and J lost 0 bases; unmatched junction nucleotides: 7. The source material was peripheral blood, sampled in the first trimester of pregnancy. This receptor was taken from a female donor in good health, enrolled as a control in a pregnancy study. J is TRBJ2-6 and V is TRBV5-6; 13 bases align to TRBD2. The CDR3 nucleotides are TGTGCCAGCAGCCTATCGGGACTAGCGGGGTTCTCTGGGGCCAACGTCCTGACTTTC. Translated, it gives CASSLSGLAGFSGANVLTF.